These T cell receptor beta chains were read from a single sample in a study of T cells after yellow fever vaccination. Each CDR3 protein is one row after TCRdb ran MiXCR on the 5' RACE reads. The table shows about 320,000 distinct CDR3 sequences, with 3.5% to 5% occurring only once. Sequenced here: PBMCs, sampled 15 days after the yellow fever booster vaccination. The receptors were gathered from a man aged 18 to 30 who received the YFV17D yellow fever vaccine. The CDR3 runs from the conserved cysteine through the conserved F or W. Some rows have no size entry. The others give once, few or many, or a class for an expanded clone.

V	size	J	CDR3
TRBV7-2	few	TRBJ2-7	CASSFYAVVHEQYF
TRBV18	.	TRBJ1-6	CASSPTTGNNSPLHF
TRBV9	.	TRBJ1-5	CASSVVPSQPQHF
TRBV12-3/TRBV12-4	.	TRBJ1-2	CASSTWGNGYTF
TRBV7-3	.	TRBJ2-3	CASSLYRGLATDTQYF
TRBV9	few	TRBJ2-1	CASSVGGTSSYNEQFF
TRBV27	few	TRBJ2-3	CASFGQTTDTQYF
TRBV5-5	many	TRBJ2-1	CASSLRGGGPGQFF
TRBV27	many	TRBJ2-1	CASSTNGGKQFF
TRBV12-5	many	TRBJ2-5	CASGLGDSTQETQYF
TRBV9	many	TRBJ1-5	CASSAIGGEPQHF
TRBV7-9	few	TRBJ2-5	CASSPLPETQYF
TRBV11-1	.	TRBJ1-2	CASSFDSLNYGYTF
TRBV5-1	many	TRBJ2-2	CASSPTGRTGELFF
TRBV5-1	many	TRBJ1-3	CASSTSGVPSGNTIYF
TRBV7-2	few	TRBJ1-5	CASRINGFNQPQHF
TRBV7-2	.	TRBJ2-3	CASSLYSSTDTQYF
TRBV12-3/TRBV12-4	.	TRBJ2-6	CASSGRGGLFPGANVLTF
TRBV7-9	.	TRBJ1-6	CASSLETGGSPLHF
TRBV6-4	few	TRBJ2-1	CASSDHAGGGINEQFF
TRBV4-3	many	TRBJ2-4	CASSQRGRGRDIQYF
TRBV24-1	many	TRBJ2-1	CATSDFWDNEQFF
TRBV20-1	many	TRBJ2-5	CSDHTPIDRGQQETQYF
TRBV5-1	many	TRBJ1-1	CASSGSGTVNTEAFF
TRBV5-1	few	TRBJ2-1	CASSPASGGVLFSYNEQFF
TRBV7-2	many	TRBJ2-1	CASSLQTAGVGDEQFF
TRBV21-1	few	TRBJ2-7	CASSKEFLPGIKVYEQYF
TRBV11-2	many	TRBJ2-3	CASSASWSTDTQYF
TRBV20-1	.	TRBJ1-2	CSAPSQGTYGYTF
TRBV7-2	many	TRBJ1-1	CASSLRQGGPGTEAFF
TRBV7-2	many	TRBJ1-1	CASSSTAMSNTEAFF
TRBV9	.	TRBJ1-1	CASSARPQDTEAFF
TRBV5-1	many	TRBJ2-1	CASSLEESEPYNEQFF
TRBV4-3	many	TRBJ2-5	CASSQGRVRAFQETQYF
TRBV7-9	.	TRBJ1-2	CASSQWAVQGYTF
TRBV7-3	few	TRBJ1-1	CASSLMGGNTEAFF
TRBV5-4	.	TRBJ2-5	CASSLNYPPQYF
TRBV7-3	many	TRBJ2-3	CASSTRDGRENTDTQYF
TRBV6-5	few	TRBJ1-2	CASTLGGGANYGYTF
TRBV7-2	few	TRBJ2-3	CASSGRLANTQYF
TRBV20-1	many	TRBJ2-1	CSARAGISYNEQFF
TRBV5-1	many	TRBJ1-2	CASSNGTKVNYGYTF
TRBV19	.	TRBJ2-4	CASSIIGDGNIQYF
TRBV6-1	many	TRBJ2-1	CASTSLFPGTDNEQFF
TRBV5-1	.	TRBJ2-7	CASSFAGSSYEQYF
TRBV5-1	many	TRBJ1-5	CASSLYGNSNQPQHF
TRBV6-5	.	TRBJ2-3	CASSWTSGGAADTQYF
TRBV27	.	TRBJ1-4	CASSPFIGAVGEKLFF
TRBV7-9	many	TRBJ2-3	CASSLGLAGGLRAQYF
TRBV12-3/TRBV12-4	many	TRBJ1-1	CASRLGGYTEAFF
TRBV20-1	.	TRBJ2-1	CSATSMDSGSYNEQFF
TRBV5-1	few	TRBJ2-3	CASSRQGMQYF
TRBV12-3/TRBV12-4	few	TRBJ1-1	CASTPRRSSFGEAFF